This T cell receptor (beta chain) was identified in a study of cytomegalovirus exposure and HLA in healthy donors. Points from the study as a whole: When analyzed later, a missense DCLRE1C variant was found to be linked to TCR beta V- and J-gene trimming.

On this clone: The antigen remains unidentified. Other DNA sequences in this sample translate to the same CDR3.

PCR involved 60 Vbeta and 13 Jbeta primers. Assay used: immunoSEQ multiplex PCR; TCRdb lists only in-frame clones, some missing. The sample comprises some 140,000 clones, 65% to 80% of which are singletons, and 8.8% rests with the top ten. V lost 7 bases, J lost 5 bases, and 8 bases lay in between. The CDR3 is 11 amino acids. Germline CDR1 SGHVS, CDR2 FNYEAQ. This chain uses TRBV7-6 with TRBJ2-5; unclear D gene. Sequenced: PBMCs. This sequence was found in a woman aged 45-65 years in good health and CMV-seropositive. The CDR3 protein is CASTSGETQYF. CDR3 sequence (DNA): TGTGCCAGCACATCGGGTGAGACCCAGTACTTC.